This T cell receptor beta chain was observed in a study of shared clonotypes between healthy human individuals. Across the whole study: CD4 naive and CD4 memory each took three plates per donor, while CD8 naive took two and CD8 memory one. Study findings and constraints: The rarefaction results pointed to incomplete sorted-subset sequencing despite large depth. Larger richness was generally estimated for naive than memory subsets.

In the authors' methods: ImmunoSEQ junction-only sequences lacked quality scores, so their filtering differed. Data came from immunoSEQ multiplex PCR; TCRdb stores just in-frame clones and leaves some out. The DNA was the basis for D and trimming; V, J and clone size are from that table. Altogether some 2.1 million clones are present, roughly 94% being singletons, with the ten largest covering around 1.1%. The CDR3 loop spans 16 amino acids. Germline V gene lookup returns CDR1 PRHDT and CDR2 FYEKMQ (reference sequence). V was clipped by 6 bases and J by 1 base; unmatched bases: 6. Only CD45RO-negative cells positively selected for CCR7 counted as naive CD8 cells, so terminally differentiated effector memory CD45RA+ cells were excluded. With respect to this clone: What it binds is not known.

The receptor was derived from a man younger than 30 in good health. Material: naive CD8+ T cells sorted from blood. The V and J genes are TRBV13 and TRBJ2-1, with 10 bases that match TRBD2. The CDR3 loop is CASSQPSGSSYNEQFF. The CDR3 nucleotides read TGTGCCAGCAGTCAACCTAGCGGGAGTTCCTACAATGAGCAGTTCTTC.